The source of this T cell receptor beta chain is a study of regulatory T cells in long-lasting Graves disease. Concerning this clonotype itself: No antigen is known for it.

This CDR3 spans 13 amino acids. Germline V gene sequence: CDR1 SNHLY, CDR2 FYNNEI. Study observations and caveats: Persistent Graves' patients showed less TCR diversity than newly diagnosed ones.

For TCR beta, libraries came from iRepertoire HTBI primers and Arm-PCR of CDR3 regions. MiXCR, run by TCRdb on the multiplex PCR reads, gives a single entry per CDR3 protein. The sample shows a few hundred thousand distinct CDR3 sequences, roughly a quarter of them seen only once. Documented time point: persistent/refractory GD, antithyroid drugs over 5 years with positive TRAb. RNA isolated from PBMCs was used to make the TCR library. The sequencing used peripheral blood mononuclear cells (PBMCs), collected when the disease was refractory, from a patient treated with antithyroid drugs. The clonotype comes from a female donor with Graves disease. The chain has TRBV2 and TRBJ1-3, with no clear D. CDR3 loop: CVQPVSSGNTIYF. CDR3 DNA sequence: TGTGTCCAGCCGGTTAGCTCTGGAAACACCATATATTTT.